The 24 T cell receptor beta chains in this list originate from one sample, sequenced in a study of Graves' ophthalmopathy and Graves' hyperthyroidism. Amplification targeted the TCR beta CDR3 regions, with RNA transcripts as the source material. The library came from an HTBI-primed first-round RT-PCR and a second-round multiplex PCR. TCRdb used MiXCR to reprocess the multiplex PCR reads, holding one entry per CDR3 protein. The data contain 620,000 or so distinct CDR3 sequences, over 20% of them singletons. Sequenced input: peripheral blood. These receptors were obtained from a woman between 18 and 30 years old with stable Graves' hyperthyroidism. Some clones in this sample may be carry-over from other donors' samples.

This clonotype has a count of ten or more. The chain uses TRBV7-4 and TRBJ1-2, with 7 bases identical to TRBD1. This CDR3 contains 15 residues. Germline CDR1 SGHVT, CDR2 SQSDAQ. The V segment lost 8 bases and the J segment 4 bases; nucleotides outside the gene matches: 13. In DNA form, the CDR3 reads TGTGCCAGCGGTCCTTACCGGGACAGAGCCTATGGCTACACCTTC. Translating it yields CASGPYRDRAYGYTF.

This clonotype was recorded at least ten times. This sequence joins TRBV7-3 and TRBJ1-1; 12 nucleotides agree with TRBD1. Trimming at V came to 2 bases and at J to 2 bases, leaving 9 bases not matched to a gene. Germline CDR1 reads SGHTA; CDR2 reads FQGTGA. The length of the CDR3 is 18 residues. CDR3: CASSLGPRDRGHNTEAFF. CDR3 coding DNA: TGTGCCAGCAGCTTAGGGCCCCGGGACAGGGGGCATAACACTGAAGCTTTCTTT. The entire variable domain, with the rest obtained from reference TRBV7-3 and TRBJ1-1, is as follows: GAGVSQTPSNKVTEKGKYVELRCDPISGHTALYWYRQSLGQGPEFLIYFQGTGAADDSGLPNDRFFAVRPEGSVSTLKIQRTERGDSAVYLCASSLGPRDRGHNTEAFFGQGTRLTVV.

V and J are TRBV5-8 and TRBJ2-2, with TRBD2 matching 7 bases. V shed 0 bases, J shed 0 bases, and the junction held 20 bases outside the gene matches. CDR3 size: 22 residues. Germline V CDR1 and CDR2: SGHTS, YDEGEE. This CDR3 reads CASSLVVLVGGPSGTNTGELFF. The CDR3, as DNA: TGTGCCAGCAGCTTGGTCGTTTTGGTGGGAGGGCCCTCAGGTACGAACACCGGGGAGCTGTTTTTT.

This clonotype was detected only once. The rearrangement links TRBV11-1 to TRBJ1-1, with D possibly TRBD1 on 6 matching bases. Germline V gene data show CDR1 as SGHAT and CDR2 as FQDESV (reference sequence). There are 17 residues in the CDR3. The V end was cut by 5 bases, the J end by 3 bases, with 22 bases between. This chain's CDR3 is CASSPPGGGAFDTEAFF. In DNA, the CDR3 is TGTGCCAGCAGCCCACCGGGGGGGGGCGCGTTCGACACTGAAGCTTTCTTT.

In its sample, this clonotype was seen many times. The rearrangement uses TRBV7-2 and TRBJ1-2; D ambiguous. This CDR3 is 16 amino acids long. Trimming cost V 0 bases and J 4 bases, with 15 bases left between them. Germline V CDR1 and CDR2: SGHTA, FQGNSA. Here the CDR3 reads CASSLASGSIGYGYTF. In DNA form, the CDR3 reads TGTGCCAGCAGCTTAGCGAGCGGTTCGATCGGCTATGGCTACACCTTC.

The table lists this clonotype with a few counts. At one of its ends the junction is not consistent with the germline gene, which may arise from a read error. The chain joins TRBV2 to TRBJ1-6, with a weak D call TRBD1 (6 bases). The CDR3 is made up of 13 amino acids. Germline V CDR1 and CDR2: SNHLY, FYNNEI. The CDR3 DNA is TGTGCCAGCAATACAGGGTCGCAATCACCCCTCTACTTT. This sequence encodes CASNTGSQSPLYF. Full variable domain (rest looked up from reference TRBV2 and TRBJ1-6): EPEVTQTPSHQVTQMGQEVILRCVPISNHLYFYWYRQILGQKVEFLVSFYNNEISEKSEIFDDQFSVERPDGSNFTLKIRSTKLEDSAMYFCASNTGSQSPLYFGNGTRLTVT.

At least ten counts were recorded for this clonotype. The chain combines TRBV11-2 with TRBJ1-1; tentative D call: TRBD1 (5 bases). This CDR3 has 17 amino acids. V lost 5 bases and J 4 bases, leaving 23 bases between the germline ends. The germline gives CDR1 SGHAT, CDR2 FQNNGV. CDR3 DNA: TGTGCCAGCAGCACTCGTACCGCGCAGCAGGGTGGCACTGAAGCTTTCTTT. Encoded protein: CASSTRTAQQGGTEAFF. The variable domain in full, completed from reference TRBV11-2 and TRBJ1-1, reads EAGVAQSPRYKIIEKRQSVAFWCNPISGHATLYWYQQILGQGPKLLIQFQNNGVVDDSQLPKDRFSAERLKGVDSTLKIQPAKLEDSAVYLCASSTRTAQQGGTEAFFGQGTRLTVV.

V gene TRBV6-1 combines with J gene TRBJ1-1, with D possibly being TRBD1 (6 bases). V was pared by 6 bases and J by 11 bases, with 16 bases between. The germline V gene encodes CDR1 MNHNS and CDR2 SASEGT. The CDR3 runs 12 residues. CDR3 sequence: CASRTGSLPAFF. The CDR3 bases are TGTGCCAGCAGAACAGGGTCCCTGCCGGCTTTCTTT.

The genes are TRBV9 and TRBJ2-5, with D unresolved. CDR3 length: 13 residues. Looked up from germline, CDR1 is SGDLS and CDR2 is YYNGEE. The V gene lost 2 bases and the J gene lost 2 bases, with 7 bases spanning the gap. As DNA, the CDR3 is TGTGCCAGCAGCGTTCATTCTCAAGAGACCCAGTACTTC. This sequence encodes CASSVHSQETQYF.

For this clonotype: A read error is possible here, since a much larger clone lies one base away. This sequence joins TRBV6-5 and TRBJ2-7, with no clear D. Germline V gives CDR1 MNHEY, CDR2 SVGAGI. The CDR3 spans 15 residues. Trimming removed 1 base from V and 4 bases from J, with 14 bases in between. The CDR3 region is CASSYYGRSPYEQYF. The CDR3 DNA follows: TGTGCCAGCAGTTACTACGGGCGGAGTCCTTACGAGCAGTACTTC.

The table lists this clonotype with many counts. This sequence joins TRBV7-9 and TRBJ1-1; a possible D gene is TRBD1 (5 bases). Germline loops: CDR1 SEHNR, CDR2 FQNEAQ (reference sequence). This CDR3 comprises 13 residues. The ends were cut back, 5 bases at V and 5 bases at J, with 12 bases in the middle. CDR3 residues: CASSLRDQTEAFF. In DNA form, the CDR3 reads TGTGCCAGCAGCCTCAGGGATCAGACTGAAGCTTTCTTT.

This clonotype was counted many times. The chain has TRBV28 and TRBJ1-2; D gene uncertain. V lost 6 bases to trimming and J lost 0 bases, with 11 bases between them. In germline, CDR1 is MDHEN, CDR2 SYDVKM. The CDR3 is made up of 14 amino acids. The chain's CDR3 is CASRHPVSNYGYTF. The CDR3, as DNA: TGTGCCAGCAGGCACCCGGTATCTAACTATGGCTACACCTTC.

This clonotype appeared many times. The chain recombines TRBV12-5 with TRBJ1-2; no clear D gene. Per germline, CDR1 LGHNT and CDR2 FRNRAP. Trimming cost V 6 bases and J 6 bases, with 8 bases left between them. The CDR3 loop spans 11 amino acids. The CDR3 nucleotides are TGTGCTAGTGGGCCGGGCCATGGCTACACCTTC. Translated: CASGPGHGYTF. The full variable domain, its missing parts supplied by reference TRBV12-5 and TRBJ1-2, is DARVTQTPRHKVTEMGQEVTMRCQPILGHNTVFWYRQTMMQGLELLAYFRNRAPLDDSGMPKDRFSAEMPDATLATLKIQPSEPRDSAVYFCASGPGHGYTFGSGTRLTVV.

This clonotype was seen only a few times. The chain recombines TRBV4-1 with TRBJ1-1; D is unclear. The length of the CDR3 is 14 residues. Germline V gene data show CDR1 as MGHRA and CDR2 as YSYEKL. The V end was cut by 0 bases, the J end by 4 bases, with 9 bases between. CDR3 loop: CASSQDQALTEAFF. The DNA of the CDR3 is TGCGCCAGCAGCCAAGATCAGGCACTCACTGAAGCTTTCTTT.

The CDR3 region has the DNA TGTGCCAGCAGTCCTCGACACCGACTCCAAGAGACCCAGTACTTC. It encodes CASSPRHRLQETQYF. V usage is TRBV6-5 and J usage is TRBJ2-5; D unclear. Germline loops: CDR1 MNHEY, CDR2 SVGAGI. The ends were cut back, 5 bases at V and 1 base at J, with 14 bases in the middle. The CDR3 covers 15 residues.

This clonotype was counted between two and nine times. V is TRBV11-1 and J is TRBJ1-2; a weak D match, TRBD1 (5 bases). Trimming pared 5 bases from V and 4 bases from J, leaving 23 bases between. CDR1 is SGHAT, CDR2 FQDESV, per germline (reference sequence). This CDR3 comprises 17 residues. DNA for the CDR3: TGTGCCAGCAGCCCCCGGGACCAGACCATTCTTCTCTATGGCTACACCTTC. As protein: CASSPRDQTILLYGYTF.

The chain uses TRBV25-1 and TRBJ1-2; possibly TRBD1 for D (5 bases). Germline V lookup: CDR1 MGHDK, CDR2 SYGVNS. CDR3 length: 14 residues. Trimming cost V 1 base and J 4 bases, with 10 bases left between them. CDR3 amino acids: CASSESGRVYGYTF. The CDR3 DNA reads as TGTGCCAGCAGTGAATCTGGCAGGGTCTATGGCTACACCTTC.

This clonotype was observed once. The chain joins TRBV12-3 or TRBV12-4 to TRBJ2-7; TRBD2 matches at 10 bases. The length of the CDR3 is 15 residues. V lost 4 bases, J lost 2 bases, and 5 bases stayed unmatched. CDR3 nucleotides: TGTGCCAGCAGTTCTTACCTAGCGGGAGCCTACGAGCAGTACTTC. It specifies CASSSYLAGAYEQYF.

This clonotype was seen more than once but under ten times. The J gene is TRBJ2-4, the V gene TRBV4-1; 9 bases are shared with TRBD2. The CDR3 contains 17 residues. Germline CDR1 and CDR2: MGHRA and YSYEKL. V lost 3 bases, J lost 2 bases, and 8 bases stayed unmatched. The CDR3 loop reads CASSHLTSGATKNIQYF. The CDR3 bases are TGCGCCAGCAGCCATTTGACTAGCGGAGCTACCAAAAACATTCAGTACTTC.

The rearrangement joins TRBV5-1 to TRBJ1-1; no definite D call. The CDR3 totals 13 residues. Trimming left V 7 bases short and J 4 bases short, with 14 bases between. Per germline, CDR1 SGHRS and CDR2 YFSETQ. The CDR3 spells CASFKDETTEAFF. As DNA, the CDR3 is TGCGCCAGCTTCAAAGATGAAACCACTGAAGCTTTCTTT.

At least ten counts were recorded for this clonotype. J is TRBJ1-1 and V is TRBV7-2; tentatively, D is TRBD1 (5 bases). This CDR3 spans 14 amino acids. V was pared by 5 bases and J by 5 bases, with 15 bases between. Germline CDR1 is SGHTA and CDR2 is FQGNSA. CDR3 bases: TGTGCCAGCAGCCCAGGCGGGACTTTGACTGAAGCTTTCTTT. This translates into CASSPGGTLTEAFF.

This clonotype was detected many times. The rearrangement joins TRBV19 to TRBJ1-1; D not resolved. The CDR3 has 13 residues. Trimming cost V 2 bases and J 5 bases, with 9 bases left between them. The germline gives CDR1 LNHDA, CDR2 SQIVND (reference sequence). The CDR3 DNA is TGTGCCAGTAGTATAAAGGGTGATACTGAAGCTTTCTTT. Its protein is CASSIKGDTEAFF.

In this sample, this clonotype turned up many times. The chain uses TRBV28 and TRBJ1-2, with 9 bases identical to TRBD1. Germline V gene lookup returns CDR1 MDHEN and CDR2 SYDVKM. This CDR3 is 13 amino acids long. Unmatched junction bases numbered 8, after V lost 8 bases and J lost 7 bases. DNA for the CDR3: TGTGCCAGCGCTCCGGGACAGGGATCTGGCTACACCTTC. This sequence encodes CASAPGQGSGYTF.

At least ten counts were recorded for this clonotype. The chain links TRBV20-1 to TRBJ1-6; 7 bases align to TRBD1. The CDR3 length is 16 residues. CDR1 DFQATT and CDR2 SNEGSKA come from the germline V gene (reference sequence). The V and J ends lost 3 bases and 0 bases, in that order; junction bases with no gene match: 5. The CDR3 sequence: CSASQTGSSYNSPLHF. CDR3 coding DNA: TGCAGTGCTAGTCAGACAGGGAGCTCCTATAATTCACCCCTCCACTTT.